This TCR beta chain was profiled in a study of blood T cell repertoires in COVID-19. At the level of the study: Samples of COVID-19 (acute and convalescent) were obtained from the United States, Italy and Spain. The cDNA or gDNA used as material had been derived from T cells, B-cell-depleted T cells, or PBMCs.

The repertoire was sequenced with immunoSEQ multiplex PCR; TCRdb's copy has only in-frame clones and lacks some. This sample has some 97,000 clones; just over 90% occur once, and the top ten carry 2.1%. In germline, CDR1 is SNHLY, CDR2 FYNNEI. The CDR3 has 14 residues. The V end was cut by 6 bases, the J end by 3 bases, with 14 bases between. The sample taken for sequencing was peripheral blood. This chain joins TRBV2 and TRBJ1-2, with D tentatively TRBD1 (6 bases). This TCR was sampled from a man aged 45-65 years with active COVID-19. The CDR3 DNA reads as TGTGCCAGCAGGTACACCCAGGGGCACTATGGCTACACCTTC. Encoded protein: CASRYTQGHYGYTF. Looking up the rest from reference TRBV2 and TRBJ1-2 gives the full variable domain: EPEVTQTPSHQVTQMGQEVILRCVPISNHLYFYWYRQILGQKVEFLVSFYNNEISEKSEIFDDQFSVERPDGSNFTLKIRSTKLEDSAMYFCASRYTQGHYGYTFGSGTRLTVV.